The 23 T cell receptor beta chains given below trace back to one sample, sequenced in a study of blood T cell repertoires in COVID-19. The assay was immunoSEQ multiplex PCR, and TCRdb's table has in-frame clones only and misses some. Here the sample spans roughly 100,000 clones, around 75% being singletons. Sample: peripheral blood. The receptors stem from a human donor with acute or convalescent COVID-19. The donor label of this sample is uncertain.

The chain carries TRBV6-5 and TRBJ2-1; a possible D gene is TRBD2 (6 bases). CDR3 size: 12 residues. CDR1 and CDR2 (germline): MNHEY, SVGAGI. Trimming removed 8 bases from V and 6 bases from J, with 11 bases in between. The CDR3 region has the DNA TGTGCCAGCTCGCGGGGCCCCAATGAGCAGTTCTTC. Translated, it gives CASSRGPNEQFF.

The CDR3 bases are TGTGCCATCAGTGAAACAGGGCCAAGGACTGAAGCTTTCTTT. This codes for CAISETGPRTEAFF. V is TRBV10-3 and J is TRBJ1-1, with D possibly matching TRBD1 (6 bases). Trimming shortened V by 3 bases and J by 5 bases, and 13 bases separated the two germline ends. Per germline, CDR1 ENHRY and CDR2 SYGVKD. The CDR3 spans 14 residues.

By proportion, this clone is medium-sized (0.01 to 0.1%). The chain employs TRBV7-9 and TRBJ1-2; D is possibly TRBD1 (6 bases). The CDR3 has 14 residues. V was trimmed by 2 bases and J by 6 bases, leaving 13 bases between them. In germline, CDR1 is SEHNR, CDR2 FQNEAQ (reference sequence). The CDR3 DNA sequence: TGTGCCAGCAGCTTAAAGAACAGGGTGGATGGCTACACCTTC. Amino acid sequence: CASSLKNRVDGYTF.

The CDR3 DNA reads TGTGCCAGCAGTGAGTACCCATTGGGGGGTAATTCACCCCTCCACTTT. Translating it yields CASSEYPLGGNSPLHF. The chain couples TRBV6-1 to TRBJ1-6, with D perhaps matching TRBD1 (5 bases). V was trimmed by 3 bases and J by 6 bases, leaving 15 bases between them. Germline V gene sequence: CDR1 MNHNS, CDR2 SASEGT. CDR3 length: 16 amino acids.

The gene calls are TRBV7-9 and TRBJ1-2; possible D gene TRBD1, 6 bases. The germline V gene encodes CDR1 SEHNR and CDR2 FQNEAQ (reference sequence). CDR3 size: 14 residues. Trimming cost V 5 bases and J 3 bases, with 13 bases left between them. CDR3: CASSPRTEDYGYTF. The CDR3 nucleotides read TGTGCCAGCAGCCCCAGGACAGAAGACTATGGCTACACCTTC.

The gene calls are TRBV27 and TRBJ2-5; a possible D gene is TRBD2 (5 bases). The CDR3 loop spans 14 amino acids. Trimming shortened V by 3 bases and J by 5 bases, and 13 bases separated the two germline ends. Germline V gives CDR1 MNHEY, CDR2 SMNVEV (reference sequence). The CDR3 loop reads CASSFSGSGETQYF. DNA for the CDR3: TGTGCCAGCAGTTTCTCGGGGTCGGGGGAGACCCAGTACTTC.

The rearrangement links TRBV30 to TRBJ1-4; no definite D call. Trimming stripped 2 bases from V and 1 base from J, with 17 bases between. Germline assignment: CDR1 GTSNPN and CDR2 SVGIG (reference sequence). CDR3 length: 17 amino acids. In DNA, the CDR3 is TGTGCCTGGAGTCCCCGGGTGACCCAGAGAACTAATGAAAAACTGTTTTTT. The encoded protein is CAWSPRVTQRTNEKLFF.

J is TRBJ2-3 and V is TRBV5-1; 7 bases match TRBD2. Germline assignment: CDR1 SGHRS and CDR2 YFSETQ. The ends lost 4 bases at V and 4 bases at J; junction bases unmatched: 9. This CDR3 spans 15 amino acids. The CDR3 loop reads CASSPGTITADTQYF. As DNA, the CDR3 is TGCGCCAGCAGCCCCGGGACTATAACAGCAGATACGCAGTATTTT.

The chain couples TRBV10-2 to TRBJ1-5, with 10 bases identical to TRBD1. Germline lookup yields CDR1 WSHSY and CDR2 SAAADI. V trimming: 10 bases; J trimming: 4 bases; junction bases outside the gene matches: 4. The CDR3 covers 13 residues. The CDR3 reads CATRGQGNQPQHF. In DNA, the CDR3 is TGCGCCACCAGGGGACAGGGGAATCAGCCCCAGCATTTT.

The J gene is TRBJ2-5, the V gene TRBV5-6; no firm D call. Trimming removed 4 bases from V and 2 bases from J, with 9 bases in between. This CDR3 spans 13 amino acids. Germline CDR1 reads SGHDT; CDR2 reads YYEEEE. This chain's CDR3 is CASSTGAQETQYF. CDR3 DNA: TGTGCCAGCAGCACTGGAGCACAAGAGACCCAGTACTTC.

This clone turned up a few times. J is TRBJ2-1 and V is TRBV11-2, with no clear D. The germline CDR1 and CDR2 sequences are SGHAT and FQNNGV. Trimming removed 5 bases from V and 0 bases from J, with 11 bases in between. The CDR3 covers 15 residues. The CDR3 nucleotides read TGTGCCAGCAGCCTTACCGTTAGCTCCTACAATGAGCAGTTCTTC. Amino acid sequence: CASSLTVSSYNEQFF.

The chain is built from TRBV5-1 and TRBJ1-6; a weak D match, TRBD1 (5 bases). Germline V CDR1 and CDR2: SGHRS, YFSETQ. Trimming shortened V by 0 bases and J by 7 bases, and 14 bases separated the two germline ends. The CDR3 has 16 residues. The CDR3 bases are TGCGCCAGCAGCTTGGGCTCGTCGGGGGGGAATTCACCCCTCCACTTT. This encodes CASSLGSSGGNSPLHF.

As concerns this clone: Within the sample, other DNA sequences also encode this same CDR3. V gene TRBV3-1 (or the pseudogene TRBV3-2) combines with J gene TRBJ2-1; 10 bases line up with TRBD2. CDR3 size: 15 residues. CDR1 is LGHDT and CDR2 is YNNKEL in the germline V gene (reference sequence). The V segment lost 4 bases and the J segment 4 bases; nucleotides outside the gene matches: 4. CDR3 sequence: CASSLRLAGYNEQFF. The CDR3 nucleotides are TGTGCCAGCAGCCTTCGACTAGCGGGTTACAATGAGCAGTTCTTC.

This CDR3 reads CASSTRGRGSSYEQYF. CDR3 nucleotide sequence: TGTGCCAGCAGTACTCGAGGGAGGGGCTCGTCCTACGAGCAGTACTTC. The rearrangement links TRBV27 to TRBJ2-7, with 7 bases fitting TRBD2. This CDR3 has 16 residues. In germline, CDR1 is MNHEY, CDR2 SMNVEV (reference sequence). The trim removed 5 bases at V and 1 base at J, leaving 11 bases unmatched.

The V call is TRBV11-2, the J call TRBJ2-7, with D maybe TRBD1 (6 bases). CDR3 length: 13 amino acids. Trimming removed 2 bases at V and 1 base at J, with 6 bases between. Germline V gene sequence: CDR1 SGHAT, CDR2 FQNNGV. This CDR3 reads CASSLRGSYEQYF. The CDR3 DNA follows: TGTGCCAGCAGCTTAAGGGGGTCCTACGAGCAGTACTTC.

V and J are TRBV7-2 and TRBJ2-3, with 7 positions matching TRBD2. The germline CDR1 and CDR2 sequences are SGHTA and FQGNSA. This CDR3 is built from 15 residues. V shed 0 bases, J shed 0 bases, and the junction held 0 bases outside the gene matches. CDR3: CASSLAGLSTDTQYF. Here the CDR3 DNA reads TGTGCCAGCAGCTTAGCGGGACTAAGCACAGATACGCAGTATTTT.

The chain joins TRBV28 to TRBJ2-5, with 8 bases fitting TRBD1. V gave up 6 bases and J gave up 3 bases; unmatched junction bases: 9. CDR1 and CDR2 (germline): MDHEN, SYDVKM. This CDR3 has 15 amino acids. The CDR3 nucleotides read TGTGCCAGCAGAGACCAGGGGGCGAGCAAAGAGACCCAGTACTTC. Protein sequence: CASRDQGASKETQYF.

The J gene is TRBJ2-1, the V gene TRBV11-2; 10 nucleotides align to TRBD2. J gave up 6 bases and V 5 bases, and 16 bases lay outside the gene matches. Germline CDR1 reads SGHAT; CDR2 reads FQNNGV. The CDR3 contains 18 residues. CDR3 sequence reads: CASSPIAGGDPYLNEQFF. CDR3 sequence (DNA): TGTGCCAGCAGCCCGATAGCGGGGGGAGACCCATACCTCAATGAGCAGTTCTTC.

This chain links TRBV29-1 with TRBJ2-3, with 10 bases aligning to TRBD2. The germline CDR1 and CDR2 sequences are SQVTM and ANQGSEA. The trim removed 5 bases at V and 6 bases at J, leaving 5 bases unmatched. CDR3 length: 13 residues. The CDR3 here is CSVLAGAGDTQYF. The CDR3 bases are TGCAGCGTTCTAGCGGGGGCCGGGGATACGCAGTATTTT.

The chain recombines TRBV15 with TRBJ1-2, with TRBD1 as a possible D gene (6 bases). V lost 1 base and J lost 2, with 8 bases in between. CDR1 and CDR2 (germline): LNHNV, YYDKDF (reference sequence). The CDR3 contains 14 residues. The CDR3 sequence is CATSRGQGNYGYTF. In DNA, the CDR3 is TGTGCCACCAGCAGAGGCCAGGGGAACTATGGCTACACCTTC.

In its sample, this clone was seen a few times. The chain recombines TRBV2 with TRBJ1-5, with 10 bases fitting TRBD1. CDR3 length: 15 amino acids. Germline-derived CDR1 and CDR2 are SNHLY and FYNNEI. The trim removed 5 bases at V and 4 bases at J, leaving 5 bases unmatched. The CDR3 spells CASSQTGGWNQPQHF. The CDR3 bases are TGTGCCAGCAGTCAGACAGGGGGCTGGAATCAGCCCCAGCATTTT.

This clone was detected only once. The chain recombines TRBV2 with TRBJ2-5, with TRBD1 as a possible D gene (6 bases). Germline loops: CDR1 SNHLY, CDR2 FYNNEI. The germline V and J ends were trimmed by 4 bases and 5 bases, with 20 bases remaining between them. The CDR3 is 16 amino acids. CDR3 sequence (DNA): TGTGCCAGCAGTGGATCTAATAGGGGGTTGGCGGAGACCCAGTACTTC. Its protein product is CASSGSNRGLAETQYF.

The V and J genes are TRBV9 and TRBJ1-5; no clear D. Germline assignment: CDR1 SGDLS and CDR2 YYNGEE. The CDR3 totals 13 residues. V lost 0 bases, J lost 4 bases, and 5 bases lay in between. CDR3 nucleotide sequence: TGTGCCAGCAGCGTAGGGGCAAATCAGCCCCAGCATTTT. Its translation: CASSVGANQPQHF. Filled out from reference TRBV9 and TRBJ1-5, the complete variable domain reads DSGVTQTPKHLITATGQRVTLRCSPRSGDLSVYWYQQSLDQGLQFLIQYYNGEERAKGNILERFSAQQFPDLHSELNLSSLELGDSALYFCASSVGANQPQHFGDGTRLSIL.